The next 14 T cell receptor beta chains were all read from a single sample in a study of T cells expressing NK-cell markers. TCRdb reprocessed the 5' RACE reads and keeps a single row for each CDR3 protein, giving no DNA. This repertoire includes a few hundred thousand distinct CDR3 sequences. Material: blood T cells: a sorted CD56 or NKG2C T cell subset, CD4+ or CD8+ T cells, or bulk PBMC T cells (not recorded which). The receptors were gathered from a man between 18 and 29 years old in good health.

The chain has TRBV6-5 and TRBJ1-1; TCRdb proposes TRBD1, but this gene call is untestable without DNA. The length of the CDR3 is 15 residues. The germline CDR1 and CDR2 sequences are MNHEY and SVGAGI. The CDR3 is CASSYTARGGTEAFF.

The CDR3 region is CASSEWGSFPGNTIYF. The chain employs TRBV25-1 and TRBJ1-3; TCRdb selects TRBD1, and the lack of DNA leaves this call unchecked. CDR1 and CDR2 (germline): MGHDK, SYGVNS. This CDR3 has 16 amino acids.

This chain uses TRBV9 with TRBJ2-1; as DNA is missing, the TRBD1 call by TCRdb cannot be tested. CDR3 length: 14 residues. CDR1 and CDR2 from the germline V gene are SGDLS and YYNGEE. CDR3 in amino acids: CASSARGGRNEQFF.

Here the CDR3 reads CASSYTPGNGHTEAFF. V gene TRBV6-5 combines with J gene TRBJ1-1. CDR3 length equals 16 residues. From germline, CDR1 is MNHEY and CDR2 SVGAGI.

This chain connects TRBV12-3 or TRBV12-4 to TRBJ2-2; TCRdb names TRBD1, which stays unverified in the absence of DNA. This CDR3 spans 14 amino acids. CDR3 sequence: CASSLDSPTGELFF.

The chain recombines TRBV27 with TRBJ2-5; TCRdb outputs TRBD2, but without DNA this stays unchecked. This CDR3 is built from 16 residues. Germline CDR1 and CDR2: MNHEY and SMNVEV (reference sequence). The CDR3 sequence is CASTPGSSGLQGTQYF.

V and J are TRBV12-3 or TRBV12-4 and TRBJ1-2; TCRdb lists TRBD1, though no DNA is available to test this call. The length of the CDR3 is 13 residues. The chain's CDR3 is CATLPPGGGGYTF.

The chain is built from TRBV11-2 and TRBJ1-1. The CDR3 covers 17 residues. In germline, CDR1 is SGHAT, CDR2 FQNNGV. The CDR3 loop reads CASSLLLSLGLNTEAFF.

This chain's CDR3 is CASSSGTGNSNYGYTF. The chain joins TRBV27 to TRBJ1-2; TCRdb's D gene call, TRBD1, goes unchecked for lack of DNA. The CDR3 runs 16 residues. CDR1 is MNHEY, CDR2 SMNVEV, per germline (reference sequence).

This sequence joins TRBV5-6 and TRBJ2-1; checking the TCRdb D call of TRBD1 is not possible without DNA. Per the germline V gene, CDR1 is SGHDT and CDR2 is YYEEEE. The CDR3 totals 16 residues. Here the CDR3 reads CASSHRRPLLYSEQFF.

The gene calls are TRBV14 and TRBJ1-4; the TCRdb D gene call, TRBD1, has no DNA to confirm it. Germline CDR1 SGHDN, CDR2 FVKESK. The CDR3 loop spans 16 amino acids. The CDR3 sequence: CASSKRGDATNEKLFF.

V usage is TRBV19 and J usage is TRBJ1-1. Germline-derived CDR1 and CDR2 are LNHDA and SQIVND (reference sequence). The CDR3 sequence is 11 residues long. CDR3 amino acids: CASIRGAEAFF.

The rearrangement uses TRBV3-1 and TRBJ2-1; TCRdb indicates TRBD1, and absent DNA this call remains unverified. Germline V CDR1 and CDR2: LGHDT, YNNKEL (reference sequence). This CDR3 contains 15 residues. The CDR3 sequence is CASSQGLQRSNEQFF.

The chain joins TRBV5-1 to TRBJ1-2; TCRdb picks TRBD1, but there is no DNA to check that call. CDR1 is SGHRS and CDR2 is YFSETQ in the germline V gene. The CDR3 has 13 residues. This chain's CDR3 is CASSGQTPHGYTF.